One sample yielded the 30 T cell receptor beta chains listed below, sequenced in a study of read filtering for tumor transcriptome and immune sequencing. Molecular barcoded adaptors covering alpha/delta and beta/gamma chains were used on 400 ng RNA. A single record per CDR3 protein comes from TCRdb applying MiXCR to the reads. The sample shows tens of thousands of distinct CDR3 sequences, 20% to 25% of them seen only once. Sequenced sample: a population of CD138-negative cells sorted from bone marrow. These receptors came from a donor at least 40 years old with multiple myeloma.

Ten or more counts support this clonotype. The genes are TRBV6-2 or TRBV6-3 and TRBJ1-1, with D perhaps TRBD1 (5 bases). This CDR3 is built from 14 residues. Germline CDR1 MNHEY, CDR2 SVGEGT. Trimming removed 2 bases at V and 1 base at J, with 8 bases between. The CDR3 DNA sequence: TGTGCCAGCAGTTACGGGGCACAGAACACTGAAGCTTTCTTT. Translation gives CASSYGAQNTEAFF.

Comments on this clonotype: This may arise from a read error, as a much more abundant clone is one base away. The chain links TRBV12-3 or TRBV12-4 to TRBJ2-2; D is unclear. Trimming removed 3 bases from V and 6 bases from J, with 5 bases in between. This CDR3 region has 12 residues. CDR3 loop: CASSFTSGELFF. The CDR3 bases are TGTGCCAGCAGTTTTACCTCCGGGGAGCTGTTTTTT.

This clonotype showed up many times. V and J are TRBV29-1 and TRBJ2-2, with a tentative D call TRBD1 (6 bases). V was trimmed by 3 bases and J by 2 bases, leaving 13 bases between them. This CDR3 spans 15 amino acids. Germline V gene sequence: CDR1 SQVTM, CDR2 ANQGSEA. The CDR3: CSVDLGRGNTGELFF. The CDR3, as DNA: TGCAGCGTTGACCTAGGCAGGGGAAACACCGGGGAGCTGTTTTTT.

The sample holds many counts of this clonotype. This chain joins TRBV12-3 or TRBV12-4 and TRBJ2-3; 7 bases align to TRBD1. V gave up 6 bases and J gave up 3 bases; unmatched junction bases: 12. This CDR3 region has 16 residues. The CDR3 DNA reads TGTGCCAGCAGAGGAAACAGGGGAGCTGGAACAGATACGCAGTATTTT. It is translated as CASRGNRGAGTDTQYF.

This clonotype showed up just a few times. This chain's CDR3 is CASSGAPSGGAVFYEQFF. The CDR3 region has the DNA TGTGCCAGCAGTGGGGCACCTAGCGGGGGGGCCGTATTTTATGAGCAGTTCTTC. The chain uses TRBV2 and TRBJ2-1; 12 bases map to TRBD2. CDR3 length equals 18 residues. V was clipped by 4 bases and J by 8 bases; unmatched bases: 15. Per germline, CDR1 SNHLY and CDR2 FYNNEI. Together with reference TRBV2 and TRBJ2-1, the CDR3 gives the full variable domain: EPEVTQTPSHQVTQMGQEVILRCVPISNHLYFYWYRQILGQKVEFLVSFYNNEISEKSEIFDDQFSVERPDGSNFTLKIRSTKLEDSAMYFCASSGAPSGGAVFYEQFFGPGTRLTVL.

The gene calls are TRBV7-2 and TRBJ2-1; maybe TRBD2 (5 bases). V lost 2 bases and J lost 4, with 12 bases in between. The germline CDR1 and CDR2 sequences are SGHTA and FQGNSA. The length of the CDR3 is 15 residues. The CDR3 bases are TGTGCCAGCAGCTTAAGGTTTCGGGGATACAATGAGCAGTTCTTC. This sequence encodes CASSLRFRGYNEQFF. The full variable domain, in which reference TRBV7-2 and TRBJ2-1 provide the parts outside the CDR3, is GAGVSQSPSNKVTEKGKDVELRCDPISGHTALYWYRQSLGQGLEFLIYFQGNSAPDKSGLPSDRFSAERTGGSVSTLTIQRTQQEDSAVYLCASSLRFRGYNEQFFGPGTRLTVL.

The CDR3 protein is CSASYRASNQPQHF. For the CDR3, the DNA is TGCAGTGCTAGTTACCGAGCTAGCAATCAGCCCCAGCATTTT. V usage is TRBV20-1 and J usage is TRBJ1-5; no definite D call. V was pared by 3 bases and J by 0 bases, with 9 bases between. The CDR3 runs 14 residues. Germline V CDR1 and CDR2: DFQATT, SNEGSKA (reference sequence).

The V and J genes are TRBV10-3 and TRBJ1-1, with 8 bases aligning to TRBD1. V lost 6 bases to trimming and J lost 5 bases; unmatched junction nucleotides: 8. This CDR3 contains 14 residues. Per germline, CDR1 ENHRY and CDR2 SYGVKD. DNA of the CDR3: TGTGCCATCAGGGAGATGACAGGGGTTACTGAAGCTTTCTTT. This sequence encodes CAIREMTGVTEAFF.

This clonotype has at least ten counts. This chain uses TRBV6-5 with TRBJ2-4; the D is unclear. With 2 bases removed from V and 0 bases from J, the gap between germline ends came to 11 bases. Per germline, CDR1 MNHEY and CDR2 SVGAGI. CDR3 length: 16 residues. The CDR3 region is CASSYGLGEAKNIQYF. For the CDR3, the DNA is TGTGCCAGCAGTTACGGGTTGGGCGAAGCCAAAAACATTCAGTACTTC.

This clonotype was observed at least ten times. The rearrangement joins TRBV6-4 to TRBJ2-2, with D possibly being TRBD2 (6 bases). The V end lost 7 bases, the J end lost 4 bases, and 7 bases lay between the germline ends. CDR1 is MRHNA and CDR2 is SNTAGT in the germline V gene. The CDR3 sequence is 12 residues long. This CDR3 is CASKTSTGELFF. CDR3 bases: TGTGCCAGCAAGACTAGCACCGGGGAGCTGTTTTTT.

This clonotype appeared many times. The gene calls are TRBV6-6 and TRBJ2-4, with 8 positions matching TRBD2. After removal of 5 bases from V and 2 bases from J, the junction contained 5 bases not matched to a gene. The CDR3 runs to 15 residues. Germline loops: CDR1 MNHNY, CDR2 SVGAGI (reference sequence). As DNA, the CDR3 is TGTGCCAGCAGTCCGGGCGGGGGGCCCAAAAACATTCAGTACTTC. This sequence encodes CASSPGGGPKNIQYF.

This clonotype was seen many times. The rearrangement uses TRBV7-3 and TRBJ1-1; D uncertain. The CDR3 covers 13 residues. V lost 2 bases, J lost 1 base, and 5 bases lay in between. In germline, CDR1 is SGHTA, CDR2 FQGTGA. The CDR3 spells CASSLYENTEAFF. DNA of the CDR3: TGTGCCAGCAGCTTATATGAGAACACTGAAGCTTTCTTT.

This clonotype was counted ten times or more. The chain combines TRBV29-1 with TRBJ2-5; TRBD1 matches 9 bases. Germline trimming cut 7 bases from V and 5 bases from J; bases unmatched to any gene: 8. The CDR3 spans 13 residues. Germline V gene lookup returns CDR1 SQVTM and CDR2 ANQGSEA. The CDR3 sequence is CSANRGLVETQYF. The DNA of the CDR3 is TGCAGCGCAAACAGGGGGCTAGTGGAGACCCAGTACTTC.

This clonotype was recorded many times. The V and J genes are TRBV29-1 and TRBJ2-7, with 9 bases that match TRBD1. CDR1 and CDR2 from the germline V gene are SQVTM and ANQGSEA. The J segment lost 4 bases and the V segment lost 6 bases, leaving 7 bases of the junction unmatched. The CDR3 is made up of 13 amino acids. In DNA form, the CDR3 reads TGCAGCGTCGCGGGACAGGGTATATACGAGCAGTACTTC. Its translation is CSVAGQGIYEQYF.

Many counts were recorded for this clonotype. This rearrangement joins TRBV11-2 to TRBJ2-7; D might be TRBD2 (6 bases). Trimming pared 1 base from V and 7 bases from J, leaving 11 bases between. The CDR3 sequence is 13 residues long. CDR1 is SGHAT, CDR2 FQNNGV, per germline. The CDR3 loop is CASSLGSGTEQYF. In nucleotides, the CDR3 is TGTGCCAGCAGCTTAGGCTCCGGGACTGAGCAGTACTTC.

Only a few counts were recorded for this clonotype. V and J are TRBV20-1 and TRBJ1-1, with TRBD1 matching over 8 bases. After removal of 3 bases from V and 2 bases from J, the junction contained 11 bases not matched to a gene. The CDR3 runs 16 residues. The germline V gene has CDR1 DFQATT and CDR2 SNEGSKA (reference sequence). The CDR3 region is CSARLDRGRGNTEAFF. The CDR3 coding sequence is TGCAGTGCTAGGCTCGACAGGGGCCGGGGAAACACTGAAGCTTTCTTT.

This clonotype was seen only a few times. The V gene is TRBV5-1, the J gene TRBJ1-1; D is unclear. CDR3 size: 14 residues. The germline CDR1 and CDR2 sequences are SGHRS and YFSETQ. The V gene lost 4 bases and the J gene lost 1 base, with 11 bases spanning the gap. The DNA for the CDR3 is TGCGCCAGCAGCCTAGACATGAGGAACACTGAAGCTTTCTTT. Translation: CASSLDMRNTEAFF.

The chain recombines TRBV7-2 with TRBJ1-1; D gene ambiguous. The V end was cut by 5 bases, the J end by 1 base, with 11 bases between. The CDR3 has 14 residues. CDR1 SGHTA and CDR2 FQGNSA come from the germline V gene. CDR3 DNA sequence: TGTGCCAGCAGCCGGATTACAGAGAACACTGAAGCTTTCTTT. Its translation: CASSRITENTEAFF.

This clonotype was observed many times. CDR3 sequence reads: CASSVAPGANVLTF. For the CDR3, the DNA is TGTGCCAGCAGCGTAGCGCCCGGGGCCAACGTCCTGACTTTC. The chain has TRBV9 and TRBJ2-6; D is undetermined. Germline V lookup: CDR1 SGDLS, CDR2 YYNGEE. Trimming stripped 0 bases from V and 4 bases from J, with 5 bases between. The CDR3 is 14 residues long.

This clonotype was counted ten times or more. DNA for the CDR3: TGTGCCAGCAGCCTCCGGGACGGGCTGAGGAATGAGCAGTTCTTC. It yields the protein CASSLRDGLRNEQFF. This chain links TRBV2 with TRBJ2-1; the D gene could be TRBD1 or TRBD2 (5 bases each). In germline, CDR1 is SNHLY, CDR2 FYNNEI. The CDR3 is 15 residues long. Trimming shortened V by 6 bases and J by 7 bases, and 19 bases separated the two germline ends.

This chain links TRBV7-8 with TRBJ2-1; 11 nucleotides agree with TRBD1. CDR1 is SGHVS, CDR2 FQNEAQ, per germline. Losses at the gene ends were 6 bases for V and 6 bases for J; bases not matched to a gene: 7. This CDR3 spans 15 amino acids. In nucleotides, the CDR3 is TGTGCCAGCAGGCCCTTAGGGACAGGGGGCAATGAGCAGTTCTTC. Translated, it gives CASRPLGTGGNEQFF.

Many counts were recorded for this clonotype. The V call is TRBV7-2, the J call TRBJ1-4, with a possible D match to TRBD1 (6 bases). The CDR3 loop spans 13 amino acids. Trimming left V 3 bases short and J 9 bases short, with 11 bases between. Germline V lookup: CDR1 SGHTA, CDR2 FQGNSA. The CDR3 nucleotides are TGTGCCAGCAGCTTCCGGGACACCCAAAAACTGTTTTTT. Its protein is CASSFRDTQKLFF.

The chain uses TRBV28 and TRBJ1-5; D not resolved. Germline-derived CDR1 and CDR2 are MDHEN and SYDVKM. V was clipped by 5 bases and J by 6 bases, with 11 bases between them. The CDR3 is 13 amino acids. For the CDR3, the DNA is TGTGCCAGCAGTCCACATGGGCCTCAGCCCCAGCATTTT. As protein: CASSPHGPQPQHF.

On this clonotype itself: A much larger clonotype is one base distant, so this may be a read error. The chain carries TRBV29-1 and TRBJ2-5, with D perhaps TRBD2 (6 bases). The CDR3 is made up of 12 amino acids. CDR1 SQVTM and CDR2 ANQGSEA come from the germline V gene. CDR3: CSALSPGETRYF. The CDR3 DNA reads TGCAGCGCCTTAAGCCCGGGAGAGACCCGGTACTTC. The variable domain in full, with the rest retrieved from reference TRBV29-1 and TRBJ2-5, is SAVISQKPSRDICQRGTSLTIQCQVDSQVTMMFWYRQQPGQSLTLIATANQGSEATYESGFVIDKFPISRPNLTFSTLTVSNMSPEDSSIYLCSALSPGETRYFGPGTRLLVL.

In regard to this clonotype: A read error is possible here, since a much larger clone lies one base away. J is TRBJ1-1 and V is TRBV28; D might be TRBD1 (5 bases). The germline V gene has CDR1 MDHEN and CDR2 SYDVKM. The CDR3 covers 13 residues. The CDR3 region has the DNA TGTGCCGGCAGTTTAAGGGGCCACACTGAAGCTTTCTTT. It is translated as CAGSLRGHTEAFF.

The chain links TRBV5-6 to TRBJ1-3; no clear D. V lost 1 base and J lost 2, with 10 bases in between. The CDR3 contains 15 residues. Looked up from germline, CDR1 is SGHDT and CDR2 is YYEEEE. This CDR3 reads CASSLSPGTGNTIYF. CDR3 bases: TGTGCCAGCAGCTTGTCTCCGGGCACTGGAAACACCATATATTTT.

This clonotype was observed many times. The J gene is TRBJ2-5, the V gene TRBV6-1, with 10 bases fitting TRBD2. This CDR3 has 19 residues. In germline, CDR1 is MNHNS, CDR2 SASEGT. V dropped 7 bases and J dropped 5; count of bases not matched to a gene: 22. Here the CDR3 DNA reads TGTGCCAGCACCCGAGCCCCGGGACTAGCGCTAAAGAGGAGGGAGACCCAGTACTTC. Translating it yields CASTRAPGLALKRRETQYF.

Many counts were recorded for this clonotype. The V gene is TRBV29-1, the J gene TRBJ2-1; possibly TRBD2 for D (6 bases). This CDR3 spans 13 amino acids. CDR1 is SQVTM, CDR2 ANQGSEA, per germline. Trimming took 8 bases from V and 7 from J, leaving 18 bases between them. CDR3 sequence: CSFRGRRGNEQFF. CDR3 DNA sequence: TGCAGCTTCCGAGGGAGGAGGGGTAATGAGCAGTTCTTC.

V is TRBV7-9 and J is TRBJ1-4, with 9 bases fitting TRBD1. CDR3 length equals 18 residues. Germline trimming cut 0 bases from V and 7 bases from J; bases unmatched to any gene: 12. Per the germline V gene, CDR1 is SEHNR and CDR2 is FQNEAQ (reference sequence). The CDR3 loop reads CASSLAGGQGPRFEKLFF. In DNA, the CDR3 is TGTGCCAGCAGCTTAGCGGGGGGACAGGGTCCACGCTTTGAAAAACTGTTTTTT.

This clonotype came up many times. This rearrangement joins TRBV3-1 to TRBJ1-1; D perhaps matches TRBD1 (5 bases). Trimming left V 3 bases short and J 1 base short, with 12 bases between. Per the germline V gene, CDR1 is LGHDT and CDR2 is YNNKEL (reference sequence). The CDR3 sequence is 15 residues long. In DNA, the CDR3 is TGTGCCAGCAGCCAGAGGGGAGCATGGAACACTGAAGCTTTCTTT. It specifies CASSQRGAWNTEAFF.